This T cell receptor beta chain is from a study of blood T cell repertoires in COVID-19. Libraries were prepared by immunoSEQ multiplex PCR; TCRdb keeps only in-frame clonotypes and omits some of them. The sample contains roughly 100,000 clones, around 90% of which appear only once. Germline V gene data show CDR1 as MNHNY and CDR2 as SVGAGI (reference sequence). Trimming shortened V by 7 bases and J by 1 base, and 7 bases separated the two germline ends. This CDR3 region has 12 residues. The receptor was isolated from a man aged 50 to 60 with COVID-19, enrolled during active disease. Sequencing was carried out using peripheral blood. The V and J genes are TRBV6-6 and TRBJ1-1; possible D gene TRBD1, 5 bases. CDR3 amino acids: CASKTGNTEAFF. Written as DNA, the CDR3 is TGTGCCAGCAAAACAGGGAACACTGAAGCTTTCTTT.